This T cell receptor (beta chain) was captured by sequencing in a study of CD8 T cells in ankylosing spondylitis. TCRdb re-called the 5' RACE reads through MiXCR, storing one row per CDR3 protein. The profile shows 50,000 or so distinct CDR3 sequences, less than 8.5% of them singletons. CDR1 and CDR2 (germline): DFQATT, SNEGSKA (reference sequence). The length of the CDR3 is 13 residues. Trimming cost V 6 bases and J 0 bases, with 9 bases left between them. Many counts were recorded for this clonotype. Its antigen is unidentified. Study-wide results and limits: Disease-linked clones displayed a CD8+ phenotype and appeared relatively rarely in peripheral blood.

The sequenced material came from blood, either unsorted or a sorted T cell fraction (not recorded which). The rearrangement joins TRBV20-1 to TRBJ1-5; D not resolved. The receptor was derived from a female donor with ankylosing spondylitis or in good health (not recorded which). CDR3 nucleotide sequence: TGCAGTGCCAGCACAGATAGCAATCAGCCCCAGCATTTT. It is translated as CSASTDSNQPQHF.